The clone carrying this TCR beta chain was seen just once. Its specificity is unknown. The CDR3 has 11 amino acids. Germline lookup yields CDR1 SNHLY and CDR2 FYNNEI. Trimming removed 7 bases from V and 9 bases from J, with 10 bases in between. Here immunoSEQ multiplex PCR was the method, and the copy in TCRdb shows in-frame clones only, minus some. In the table there are approximately 1.4 million clones, 95% to 99% of which are singletons. The data stem from a study of shared clonotypes between healthy human individuals. Findings of the study overall: Deeper or shallower sequencing was expected to change how clonotypes are shared among donors.

The chain employs TRBV2 and TRBJ2-1; D remains ambiguous. The clonotype originates from a man in his thirties or forties in good health. Sequenced sample: naive CD4+ T cells sorted from blood. Subset reported: CD45RA+ positively selected. The CDR3 DNA reads TGTGCCAGCACATTCGGCGGTGAGCAGTTCTTC. Its protein product is CASTFGGEQFF.